The 32 T cell receptor beta chains reported below all come from one sample, sequenced in a study of OX40 agonist ivuxolimab in advanced cancers. The data were produced by immunoSEQ multiplex PCR, yet TCRdb's version contains in-frame clones alone and is incomplete. The sample has approximately 35,000 clones, roughly 72% seen once. Source: CD4+ or CD8+ T cells sorted from blood, taken in a trial of the OX40 agonist ivuxolimab. Source of these receptors: an adult with an advanced solid tumor such as melanoma, head and neck, liver or kidney cancer.

The CDR3 nucleotides are TGTGCCAGCAGCGTACTCAGTCTTGGGGATTCACCCCTCCACTTT. As protein: CASSVLSLGDSPLHF. The chain recombines TRBV9 with TRBJ1-6; D gene unclear. The germline V gene encodes CDR1 SGDLS and CDR2 YYNGEE. CDR3 length: 15 amino acids. Trimming took off 1 base at V and 8 bases at J, with 13 bases between the two ends.

The V and J genes are TRBV14 and TRBJ2-5; D may be TRBD2 (5 bases). The last part of the DNA fits TRBJ2-7 better; the J call may be wrong. From germline, CDR1 is SGHDN and CDR2 FVKESK. This CDR3 comprises 14 residues. The CDR3 sequence: CASSQVGLLYEQYF. CDR3 in DNA: TGTGCCAGCAGCCAAGTAGGACTGCTCTACGAGCAGTACTTC.

This chain joins TRBV4-1 and TRBJ1-2; 7 nucleotides agree with TRBD1. The CDR3 contains 16 residues. The junction had 8 bases not matched to a gene; V was cut back by 3 bases and J by 1 base. The germline V gene encodes CDR1 MGHRA and CDR2 YSYEKL. The CDR3 is CASSQLTGRSNYGYTF. CDR3 bases: TGCGCCAGCAGCCAGCTGACAGGGCGGAGTAACTATGGCTACACCTTC.

This clone has more than one count but fewer than ten. The chain's CDR3 is CASSSGTGASGNTIYF. DNA for the CDR3: TGCGCCAGCAGCTCCGGGACAGGGGCCTCTGGAAACACCATATATTTT. The V and J genes are TRBV10-1 and TRBJ1-3; 10 bases line up with TRBD1. CDR3 length: 16 residues. The ends lost 6 bases at V and 0 bases at J; junction bases unmatched: 5. The germline V gene has CDR1 WNHNN and CDR2 SYGVQD (reference sequence).

This clone was observed a few times. The gene calls are TRBV28 and TRBJ2-5; D may be TRBD1 (5 bases). Germline V gene data show CDR1 as MDHEN and CDR2 as SYDVKM. The CDR3 consists of 14 residues. Trimming left V 2 bases short and J 3 bases short, with 10 bases between. Here the CDR3 reads CASSLKGLEETQYF. CDR3 sequence (DNA): TGTGCCAGCAGTTTAAAGGGGCTTGAAGAGACCCAGTACTTC.

The rearrangement uses TRBV6-6 and TRBJ1-6; D gene uncertain. The CDR3 extends over 15 amino acids. Trimming took 2 bases from V and 7 from J, leaving 12 bases between them. Germline V gives CDR1 MNHNY, CDR2 SVGAGI (reference sequence). The CDR3 loop is CASSYPFGYNSPLHF. The DNA of the CDR3 is TGTGCCAGCAGTTACCCCTTCGGGTACAATTCACCCCTCCACTTT.

The chain couples TRBV19 to TRBJ2-2, with TRBD1 as a possible D gene (6 bases). The CDR3 has 14 amino acids. From germline, CDR1 is LNHDA and CDR2 SQIVND (reference sequence). V was cut by 6 bases and J by 0 bases, with 8 bases left in between. CDR3 sequence: CASRGQSNTGELFF. As DNA, the CDR3 is TGTGCCAGTAGAGGACAGTCGAACACCGGGGAGCTGTTTTTT. Variable domain in full (rest from reference TRBV19 and TRBJ2-2): DGGITQSPKYLFRKEGQNVTLSCEQNLNHDAMYWYRQDPGQGLRLIYYSQIVNDFQKGDIAEGYSVSREKKESFPLTVTSAQKNPTAFYLCASRGQSNTGELFFGEGSRLTVL.

The CDR3 loop reads CASSMGAATNEKLFF. CDR3 in DNA: TGTGCCAGTAGTATGGGGGCCGCAACTAATGAAAAACTGTTTTTT. The chain has TRBV19 and TRBJ1-4, with D maybe TRBD1 (6 bases). Germline loops: CDR1 LNHDA, CDR2 SQIVND (reference sequence). The CDR3 contains 15 residues. The V gene lost 3 bases and the J gene lost 0 bases, with 8 bases spanning the gap.

The chain links TRBV5-5 to TRBJ1-3; 8 bases fit TRBD1. Trimming removed 4 bases from V and 11 bases from J; junction bases left unmatched: 5. Germline-derived CDR1 and CDR2 are SGHKS and YYEKEE (reference sequence). This CDR3 is 12 amino acids long. The CDR3 DNA reads as TGTGCCAGCAGCCTGGGACAGGCCCCCATATATTTT. Protein: CASSLGQAPIYF.

This clone came up once. The J gene is TRBJ1-1, the V gene TRBV10-3; possibly TRBD1 for D (5 bases). Trimming shortened V by 7 bases and J by 0 bases, and 12 bases separated the two germline ends. Germline V gives CDR1 ENHRY, CDR2 SYGVKD. The CDR3 is made up of 14 amino acids. The CDR3, as DNA: TGTGCCATCAAGGTCGGGGCTTTGAACACTGAAGCTTTCTTT. As protein: CAIKVGALNTEAFF.

CDR3 coding DNA: TGTGCCAGCAGCTTACTCTCAGGACTAGCGGGGGGTCATGAGCAGTTCTTC. Amino acids: CASSLLSGLAGGHEQFF. The chain has TRBV7-2 and TRBJ2-1; 14 nucleotides line up with TRBD2. This CDR3 spans 17 amino acids. With V trimmed by 2 bases and J by 8 bases, 8 bases remained unmatched. Germline values: CDR1 SGHTA, CDR2 FQGNSA.

A word on this clone: Distinct nucleotide sequences in the sample also encode this CDR3. The rearrangement uses TRBV5-1 and TRBJ1-1; D uncertain. The germline V gene has CDR1 SGHRS and CDR2 YFSETQ. The CDR3 length is 14 residues. Trimming left V 0 bases short and J 0 bases short, with 6 bases between. This CDR3 reads CASSLDGMNTEAFF. The CDR3 nucleotides are TGCGCCAGCAGCTTGGACGGCATGAACACTGAAGCTTTCTTT.

V usage is TRBV9 and J usage is TRBJ2-7; a weak D match, TRBD2 (6 bases). This CDR3 spans 12 amino acids. Germline V gene sequence: CDR1 SGDLS, CDR2 YYNGEE. Trimming removed 3 bases from V and 6 bases from J, with 10 bases in between. This chain's CDR3 is CASSGMGGEQYF. The DNA of the CDR3 is TGTGCCAGCAGCGGAATGGGGGGCGAGCAGTACTTC.

The rearrangement joins TRBV5-1 to TRBJ1-5; D possibly corresponds to TRBD1 (5 bases). The CDR3 has 15 residues. CDR1 and CDR2 from the germline V gene are SGHRS and YFSETQ. Trimming shortened V by 0 bases and J by 2 bases, and 9 bases separated the two germline ends. This chain's CDR3 is CASSLDLGGNQPQHF. The DNA of the CDR3 is TGCGCCAGCAGCTTGGACCTAGGGGGCAATCAGCCCCAGCATTTT.

This clone was counted a few times. V is TRBV6-1 and J is TRBJ2-3, with D perhaps given as TRBD1 or TRBD2 (5 bases each). This CDR3 comprises 14 residues. CDR1 and CDR2 from the germline V gene are MNHNS and SASEGT. Between the trimmed V and J ends, which lost 10 bases and 0 bases, there was a span of 14 bases. The CDR3 nucleotides read TGTGCCACCGCCGGGACCGCTAGCACAGATACGCAGTATTTT. This codes for CATAGTASTDTQYF.

This clone came up once. V gene TRBV7-9 combines with J gene TRBJ1-3; a weak D match, TRBD1 (5 bases). Trimming cost V 7 bases and J 4 bases, with 14 bases left between them. Germline V gene sequence: CDR1 SEHNR, CDR2 FQNEAQ (reference sequence). The CDR3 sequence is 14 residues long. DNA for the CDR3: TGTGCCAGCACCTTGACAGCGTCGGGAAACACCATATATTTT. This translates into CASTLTASGNTIYF.

The chain recombines TRBV28 with TRBJ1-1; 8 bases are shared with TRBD1. Germline values: CDR1 MDHEN, CDR2 SYDVKM. V lost 7 bases, J lost 1 base, and 2 bases stayed unmatched. CDR3 length: 13 residues. CDR3 loop: CASTTGGNTEAFF. The CDR3 DNA sequence: TGTGCCAGCACCACAGGGGGGAACACTGAAGCTTTCTTT.

Notes on this clone: A junction boundary mismatches the germline segment, possibly from a read error. The chain couples TRBV13 to TRBJ1-2, with no clear D. The CDR3 is 14 residues long. Germline CDR1 is PRHDT and CDR2 is FYEKMQ (reference sequence). The CDR3 DNA sequence: TGTGCCAGCAGTTTAGACGGACTTAACTATGGCTACACCTTC. Protein: CASSLDGLNYGYTF.

This clone turned up a few times. This rearrangement joins TRBV7-2 to TRBJ2-1; 7 bases align to TRBD1. Germline CDR1 reads SGHTA; CDR2 reads FQGNSA. The V and J ends lost 5 bases and 9 bases, in that order; junction bases with no gene match: 13. This CDR3 region has 15 residues. The CDR3: CASSPTTGYLGEQFF. The CDR3 DNA follows: TGTGCCAGCAGCCCGACGACAGGGTACCTCGGTGAGCAGTTCTTC.

The chain employs TRBV7-2 and TRBJ1-1; 8 bases are shared with TRBD1. Trimming at V came to 8 bases and at J to 4 bases, leaving 6 bases not matched to a gene. Germline-derived CDR1 and CDR2 are SGHTA and FQGNSA. CDR3 length equals 13 residues. This CDR3 reads CASGRGLATEAFF. The CDR3 nucleotides read TGTGCCAGCGGCAGGGGGCTAGCCACTGAAGCTTTCTTT. Full variable domain (rest looked up from reference TRBV7-2 and TRBJ1-1): GAGVSQSPSNKVTEKGKDVELRCDPISGHTALYWYRQSLGQGLEFLIYFQGNSAPDKSGLPSDRFSAERTGGSVSTLTIQRTQQEDSAVYLCASGRGLATEAFFGQGTRLTVV.

The chain has TRBV19 and TRBJ1-1; 10 nucleotides agree with TRBD1. The ends lost 4 bases at V and 8 bases at J; junction bases unmatched: 7. This CDR3 has 14 residues. CDR1 is LNHDA and CDR2 is SQIVND in the germline V gene (reference sequence). The CDR3 sequence is CASSTGQGRAEAFF. The CDR3 DNA sequence: TGTGCCAGTAGTACGGGACAGGGGAGGGCCGAAGCTTTCTTT. Looking up the rest from reference TRBV19 and TRBJ1-1 gives the full variable domain: DGGITQSPKYLFRKEGQNVTLSCEQNLNHDAMYWYRQDPGQGLRLIYYSQIVNDFQKGDIAEGYSVSREKKESFPLTVTSAQKNPTAFYLCASSTGQGRAEAFFGQGTRLTVV.

The V call is TRBV4-1, the J call TRBJ1-2; D gene ambiguous. Germline-derived CDR1 and CDR2 are MGHRA and YSYEKL. The V gene lost 0 bases and the J gene lost 4 bases, with 12 bases spanning the gap. This CDR3 region has 15 residues. The CDR3 region is CASSQDVSLTYGYTF. In DNA form, the CDR3 reads TGCGCCAGCAGCCAAGATGTCAGCCTTACCTATGGCTACACCTTC.

The gene calls are TRBV7-2 and TRBJ1-1; 9 nucleotides line up with TRBD1. The germline V gene has CDR1 SGHTA and CDR2 FQGNSA. This CDR3 spans 14 amino acids. Unmatched junction bases numbered 6, after V lost 3 bases and J lost 7 bases. CDR3 bases: TGTGCCAGCAGCTTCCGACAGGGGGTACTTGAAGCTTTCTTT. Protein sequence: CASSFRQGVLEAFF.

The V gene is TRBV29-1, the J gene TRBJ2-3, with 7 bases identical to TRBD1. The CDR3 extends over 13 amino acids. CDR1 and CDR2 from the germline V gene are SQVTM and ANQGSEA. The V gene end was trimmed by 7 bases and the J gene end by 1 base; junction bases not matched to a gene: 5. DNA for the CDR3: TGCAGCGACCGGGACAGACGCACAGATACGCAGTATTTT. It is translated as CSDRDRRTDTQYF.

The chain carries TRBV27 and TRBJ1-5, with no clear D. The V and J ends lost 2 bases and 2 bases respectively, with 4 bases between them. The CDR3 sequence is 13 residues long. CDR1 is MNHEY and CDR2 is SMNVEV in the germline V gene (reference sequence). The CDR3 loop is CASSLLGNQPQHF. CDR3 nucleotide sequence: TGTGCCAGCAGTTTACTAGGCAATCAGCCCCAGCATTTT.

V is TRBV30 and J is TRBJ1-5; D not resolved. Deletions cut 1 base from V and 4 bases from J, with 8 bases between. The length of the CDR3 is 13 residues. In germline, CDR1 is GTSNPN, CDR2 SVGIG (reference sequence). CDR3 sequence: CAWSGTVNQPQHF. The CDR3, as DNA: TGTGCCTGGAGTGGGACGGTTAATCAGCCCCAGCATTTT.

The chain employs TRBV11-2 and TRBJ2-4; no reliable D call. Per germline, CDR1 SGHAT and CDR2 FQNNGV. Trimming left V 1 base short and J 8 bases short, with 9 bases between. The CDR3 contains 13 residues. In nucleotides, the CDR3 is TGTGCCAGCAGCTTAGGGGTGATGGACATTCAGTACTTC. Amino acid sequence: CASSLGVMDIQYF.

The V call is TRBV30, the J call TRBJ2-1; tentative D call: TRBD1 (6 bases). Germline V gene sequence: CDR1 GTSNPN, CDR2 SVGIG (reference sequence). The V and J ends lost 3 bases and 4 bases respectively, with 13 bases between them. This CDR3 is built from 14 residues. CDR3 loop: CAWRRRGLYNEQFF. The CDR3 DNA reads as TGTGCCTGGAGACGCAGGGGTCTTTACAATGAGCAGTTCTTC.

J is TRBJ1-6 and V is TRBV7-3, with D possibly matching TRBD1 (5 bases). This CDR3 is 13 amino acids long. Germline CDR1 SGHTA, CDR2 FQGTGA. Trimming shortened V by 5 bases and J by 8 bases, and 10 bases separated the two germline ends. In DNA, the CDR3 is TGTGCCAGCAGCATTGTAGGGGATTCACCCCTCCACTTT. This sequence encodes CASSIVGDSPLHF.

The rearrangement joins TRBV4-1 to TRBJ2-5; D is undetermined. Germline values: CDR1 MGHRA, CDR2 YSYEKL. The CDR3 covers 15 residues. V was clipped by 6 bases and J by 2 bases, with 16 bases between them. DNA of the CDR3: TGCGCCAGCAGTAGGGATCCGGCAGGTCAAGAGACCCAGTACTTC. Its translation is CASSRDPAGQETQYF.

The CDR3 spells CASSSEQGFNSPLHF. The CDR3 coding sequence is TGTGCCAGCAGTTCAGAACAGGGATTCAATTCACCCCTCCACTTT. The chain recombines TRBV6-1 with TRBJ1-6, with D perhaps matching TRBD1 (6 bases). This CDR3 is built from 15 residues. Germline CDR1 and CDR2: MNHNS and SASEGT. V shed 5 bases and J shed 7 bases, with 15 bases lying between them.

The rearrangement joins TRBV6-4 to TRBJ1-2; a possible D gene is TRBD1 (5 bases). The CDR3 runs to 13 residues. Between the trimmed V and J ends, which lost 6 bases and 6 bases, there was a span of 14 bases. CDR1 MRHNA and CDR2 SNTAGT come from the germline V gene. The CDR3 region is CASRPTRGDGYTF. For the CDR3, the DNA is TGTGCCAGCAGACCCACACGAGGGGATGGCTACACCTTC.